This T cell receptor (beta chain) was found in a study of blood T cell repertoires in COVID-19. On the study more broadly: Samples representing acute and convalescent COVID-19 were sourced from the United States, Italy and Spain. From T cells, B-cell-depleted T cells, or PBMCs came the material, which was cDNA or gDNA.

There are a few counts of this clone. TCRdb's copy holds only in-frame clones and misses some; the assay was immunoSEQ multiplex PCR. The sample lists 200,000 to 250,000 clones; approximately 85% were seen once. Those enrolled in Seattle joined during active infection and were followed longitudinally afterward. Germline V gene sequence: CDR1 LGHDT, CDR2 YNNKEL (reference sequence). The CDR3 covers 12 residues. V lost 3 bases and J lost 8; bases outside the gene matches: 3. Material for sequencing was peripheral blood. The receptor was isolated from a woman aged 70-85 years with COVID-19, enrolled during active disease. This chain uses TRBV3-1 (or the pseudogene TRBV3-2) with TRBJ1-1; 7 bases are a match to TRBD1. The CDR3 DNA follows: TGTGCCAGCAGCCACAAGACAGGGGAAGCTTTCTTT. Amino acid sequence: CASSHKTGEAFF.